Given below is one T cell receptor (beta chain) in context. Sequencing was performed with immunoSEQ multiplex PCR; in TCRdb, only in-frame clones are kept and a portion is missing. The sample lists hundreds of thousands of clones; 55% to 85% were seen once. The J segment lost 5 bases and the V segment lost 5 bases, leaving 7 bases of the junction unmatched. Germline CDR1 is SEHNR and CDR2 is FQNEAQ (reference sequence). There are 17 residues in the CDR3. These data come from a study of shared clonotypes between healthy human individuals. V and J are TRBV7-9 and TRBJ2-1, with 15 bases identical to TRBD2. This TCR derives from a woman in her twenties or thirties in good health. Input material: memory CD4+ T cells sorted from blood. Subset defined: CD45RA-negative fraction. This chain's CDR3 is CASSKTGTSGRNNEQFF. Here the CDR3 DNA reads TGTGCCAGCAGCAAGACCGGGACTAGCGGGAGGAACAATGAGCAGTTCTTC. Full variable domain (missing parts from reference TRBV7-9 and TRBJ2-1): DTGVSQNPRHKITKRGQNVTFRCDPISEHNRLYWYRQTLGQGPEFLTYFQNEAQLEKSRLLSDRFSAERPKGSFSTLEIQRTEQGDSAMYLCASSKTGTSGRNNEQFFGPGTRLTVL.